This T cell receptor (beta chain) emerged from a study of Tregs in tolerant kidney transplant recipients. General study results and limits: Changing PCR primers prevented nucleotide comparison between some patients' samples. Biological reproducibility was not directly addressed, but technical replication error appeared minimal.

Recipients received nonmyeloablative bone marrow transplants from related graft donors, with transient mixed chimerism. With respect to this clone: Its antigen is undetermined.

The protocol was immunoSEQ multiplex PCR, while the TCRdb copy is restricted to in-frame clones and leaves out a portion. Of roughly 86,000 clones listed, more than 85% are singletons. The length of the CDR3 is 13 residues. The V and J ends lost 3 bases and 8 bases, in that order; junction bases with no gene match: 4. Germline CDR1 reads SGHTA; CDR2 reads FQGNSA. The receptor comes from a human patient who received a combined kidney and bone marrow transplant. Certain T cells may be donor cells from the graft. The sequenced sample was CD4+ T cells from blood (PBMCs), obtained 12 months after the transplant. The chain carries TRBV7-2 and TRBJ1-2; 9 bases align to TRBD1. In DNA, the CDR3 is TGTGCCAGCAGCTTCTTACAGGGGGCGGGCTACACCTTC. Protein sequence: CASSFLQGAGYTF.